This TCR beta chain was documented in a study of T cells in Graves' hyperthyroidism and ophthalmopathy. This CDR3 has 14 amino acids. CDR1 and CDR2 from the germline V gene are WSHSY and SAAADI. V shed 6 bases and J shed 9 bases, with 18 bases lying between them. Authors of the study amplified TCR beta CDR3 regions from RNA transcripts. The study used the HTBI primer set for a first-round RT-PCR of the TCR CDR3. TCRdb itself ran the multiplex PCR reads through MiXCR, one entry per CDR3 protein. The sample has hundreds of thousands of distinct CDR3 sequences, roughly 13% seen once; the top ten hold around 23%.

The source of this sequence is a woman younger than 45 with Graves' hyperthyroidism. V and J are TRBV10-2 and TRBJ2-1, with D perhaps TRBD2 (6 bases). What was sequenced was blood. The DNA for the CDR3 is TGCGCCAGCAGGAGGGATTCCGCGGGGCTTGAGCAGTTCTTC. Amino acids: CASRRDSAGLEQFF.